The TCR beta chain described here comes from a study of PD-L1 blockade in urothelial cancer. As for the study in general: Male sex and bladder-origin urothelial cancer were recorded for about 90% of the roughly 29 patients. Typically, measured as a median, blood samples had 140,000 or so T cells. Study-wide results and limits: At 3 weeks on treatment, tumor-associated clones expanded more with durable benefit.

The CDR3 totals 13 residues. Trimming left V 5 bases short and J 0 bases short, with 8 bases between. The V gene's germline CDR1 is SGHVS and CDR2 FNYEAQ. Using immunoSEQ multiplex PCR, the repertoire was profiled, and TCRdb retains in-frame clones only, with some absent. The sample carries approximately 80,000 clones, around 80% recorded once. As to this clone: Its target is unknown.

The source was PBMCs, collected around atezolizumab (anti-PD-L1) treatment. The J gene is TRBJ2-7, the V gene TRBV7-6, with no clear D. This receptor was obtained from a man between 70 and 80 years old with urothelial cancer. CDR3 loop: CASSLERSYEQYF. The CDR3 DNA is TGTGCCAGCAGCCTAGAGCGCTCCTACGAGCAGTACTTC.